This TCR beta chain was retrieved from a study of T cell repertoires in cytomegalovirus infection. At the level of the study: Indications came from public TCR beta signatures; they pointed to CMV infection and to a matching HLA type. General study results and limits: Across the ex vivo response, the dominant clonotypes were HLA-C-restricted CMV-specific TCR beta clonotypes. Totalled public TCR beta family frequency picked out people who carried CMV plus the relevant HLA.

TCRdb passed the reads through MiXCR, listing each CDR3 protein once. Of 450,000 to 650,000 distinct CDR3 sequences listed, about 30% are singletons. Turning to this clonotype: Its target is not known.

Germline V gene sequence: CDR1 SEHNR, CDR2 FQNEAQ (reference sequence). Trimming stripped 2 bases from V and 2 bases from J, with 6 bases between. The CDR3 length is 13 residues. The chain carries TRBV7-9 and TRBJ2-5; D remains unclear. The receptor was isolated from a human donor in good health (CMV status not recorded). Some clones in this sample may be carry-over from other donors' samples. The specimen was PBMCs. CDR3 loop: CASSLPRQETQYF. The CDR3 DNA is TGTGCCAGCAGCTTACCCAGACAAGAGACCCAGTACTTC.